This T cell receptor (beta chain) appears in the sequencing data of a study of blood T cell repertoires in COVID-19. Study-level background: The United States, Italy and Spain supplied acute and convalescent COVID-19 samples.

V lost 4 bases, J lost 4 bases, and 11 bases lay in between. CDR1 SGHDT and CDR2 YYEEEE come from the germline V gene. The CDR3 contains 13 residues. Sequencing used immunoSEQ multiplex PCR; TCRdb keeps in-frame clones, though not all of them. The data show 150,000 to 200,000 clones, with around 80% seen just once and approximately 18% held by the top ten. Sequenced: peripheral blood. This rearrangement joins TRBV5-6 to TRBJ2-5; D ambiguous. The TCR was taken from a woman older than 75 with acute or convalescent COVID-19. This CDR3 reads CASSLTEAETQYF. CDR3 nucleotides: TGTGCCAGCAGCCTCACAGAAGCAGAGACCCAGTACTTC.